The 10 T cell receptor beta chains in this list originate from one sample, sequenced in a study of graft-versus-host responses after intestinal transplantation. Their cognate antigens are unknown. TCRdb's copy holds only in-frame clones and misses some; the assay was immunoSEQ multiplex PCR. The sample contains roughly 130,000 clones, 92% of which appear only once. Sequencing was performed on unstimulated CD4+ T cells sorted from spleen or lymph node cells, taken before intestinal transplant. These receptors were collected from a human donor who received an intestinal transplant.

The genes are TRBV5-4 and TRBJ1-1; D not resolved. Germline V gives CDR1 SGHNT, CDR2 YYREEE (reference sequence). Trimming took 2 bases from V and 5 from J, leaving 10 bases between them. This CDR3 comprises 13 residues. DNA of the CDR3: TGTGCCAGCAGCTTCTTAGCAGAAACTGAAGCTTTCTTT. Protein product: CASSFLAETEAFF.

V and J are TRBV6-1 and TRBJ2-7; TRBD2 matches at 7 bases. The CDR3 has 14 amino acids. Per the germline V gene, CDR1 is MNHNS and CDR2 is SASEGT. Trimming cost V 7 bases and J 3 bases; bases outside gene matches: 9. The CDR3 spells CASTFNSGFYEQYF. The CDR3 nucleotides read TGTGCCAGCACTTTTAATAGCGGGTTCTACGAGCAGTACTTC.

The chain joins TRBV7-3 to TRBJ2-5; weak D call: TRBD2 (6 bases). The CDR3 is 13 amino acids. Germline V gene lookup returns CDR1 SGHTA and CDR2 FQGTGA. The V gene lost 1 base and the J gene lost 5 bases, with 8 bases spanning the gap. In nucleotides, the CDR3 is TGTGCCAGCAGCTTAAGCGGGGTGGAGACCCAGTACTTC. As protein: CASSLSGVETQYF.

This rearrangement joins TRBV2 to TRBJ2-4; D is uncertain. CDR3 size: 14 residues. Trimming took off 6 bases at V and 0 bases at J, with 9 bases between the two ends. Germline loops: CDR1 SNHLY, CDR2 FYNNEI. The CDR3 is CASRQPLAKNIQYF. Written as DNA, the CDR3 is TGTGCCAGCAGGCAACCTTTAGCCAAAAACATTCAGTACTTC.

V gene TRBV2 combines with J gene TRBJ1-5; D uncertain. Trimming pared 6 bases from V and 1 base from J, leaving 10 bases between. Germline values: CDR1 SNHLY, CDR2 FYNNEI. The CDR3 is 14 residues long. The CDR3 loop is CASRDPRSNQPQHF. CDR3 DNA sequence: TGTGCCAGCAGGGACCCTCGGAGCAATCAGCCCCAGCATTTT.

The V gene is TRBV28, the J gene TRBJ1-6, with D perhaps matching TRBD1 (5 bases). The CDR3 is made up of 17 amino acids. Germline V gene sequence: CDR1 MDHEN, CDR2 SYDVKM. V gave up 7 bases and J gave up 8 bases, with 24 bases separating them. CDR3 coding DNA: TGTGCCAGCATCCAATCGGGCTTAGCTCAAGGGGATTCACCCCTCCACTTT. This translates into CASIQSGLAQGDSPLHF.

The genes are TRBV27 and TRBJ2-1; D is unclear. The CDR3 consists of 11 residues. The V and J ends lost 2 bases and 10 bases respectively, with 6 bases between them. Germline V gives CDR1 MNHEY, CDR2 SMNVEV (reference sequence). CDR3 sequence reads: CASSLKEEQFF. CDR3 coding DNA: TGTGCCAGCAGTTTAAAGGAAGAGCAGTTCTTC.

The DNA for the CDR3 is TGTGCCAGCAGCTTAGTATCGCGGGGTTGGGAGGGAGAGACCCAGTACTTC. This translates into CASSLVSRGWEGETQYF. This rearrangement joins TRBV7-2 to TRBJ2-5; 7 nucleotides agree with TRBD2. In germline, CDR1 is SGHTA, CDR2 FQGNSA. The junction had 12 bases not matched to a gene; V was cut back by 1 base and J by 4 bases. The CDR3 length is 17 residues. The variable domain in full, with the rest retrieved from reference TRBV7-2 and TRBJ2-5, is GAGVSQSPSNKVTEKGKDVELRCDPISGHTALYWYRQSLGQGLEFLIYFQGNSAPDKSGLPSDRFSAERTGGSVSTLTIQRTQQEDSAVYLCASSLVSRGWEGETQYFGPGTRLLVL.

J is TRBJ2-7 and V is TRBV29-1; perhaps D is TRBD1 or TRBD2 (5 bases each). V lost 6 bases and J 3 bases, leaving 18 bases between the germline ends. Germline CDR1 and CDR2: SQVTM and ANQGSEA. The CDR3 is 14 amino acids. The CDR3 loop reads CSVGFKGRRYEQYF. CDR3 DNA sequence: TGCAGCGTCGGTTTTAAGGGACGCCGCTACGAGCAGTACTTC.

This clone was picked up one time. The chain carries TRBV5-1 and TRBJ2-2; D perhaps matches TRBD1 (5 bases). The CDR3 has 16 residues. The V gene lost 0 bases and the J gene lost 6 bases, with 15 bases spanning the gap. Germline assignment: CDR1 SGHRS and CDR2 YFSETQ. The DNA for the CDR3 is TGCGCCAGCAGCTTGGCGCGGCAGGGAATTCCCGGGGAGCTGTTTTTT. This sequence encodes CASSLARQGIPGELFF.